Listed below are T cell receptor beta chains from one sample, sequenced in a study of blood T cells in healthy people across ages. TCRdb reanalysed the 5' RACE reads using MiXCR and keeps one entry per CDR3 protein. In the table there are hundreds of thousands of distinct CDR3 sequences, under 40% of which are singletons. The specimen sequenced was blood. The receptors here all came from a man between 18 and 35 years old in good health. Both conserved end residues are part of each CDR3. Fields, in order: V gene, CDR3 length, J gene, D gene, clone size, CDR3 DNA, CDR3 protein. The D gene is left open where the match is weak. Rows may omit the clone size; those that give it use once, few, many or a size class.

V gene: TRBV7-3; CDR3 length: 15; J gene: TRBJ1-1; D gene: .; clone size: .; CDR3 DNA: TGTGCCAGCAGCTTAAGAGGAGGACAGAGCACTGAAGCTTTCTTT; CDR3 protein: CASSLRGGQSTEAFF
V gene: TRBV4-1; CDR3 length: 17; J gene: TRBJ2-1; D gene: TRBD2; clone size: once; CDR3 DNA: TGCGCCAGCAGCCTCCGAATTAGCGGGGGAGAGTACAATGAGCAGTTCTTC; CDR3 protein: CASSLRISGGEYNEQFF
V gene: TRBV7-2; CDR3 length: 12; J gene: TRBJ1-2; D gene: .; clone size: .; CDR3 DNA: TGTGCCAGCAGCCGTCTGACAGATGGCTACACCTTC; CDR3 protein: CASSRLTDGYTF
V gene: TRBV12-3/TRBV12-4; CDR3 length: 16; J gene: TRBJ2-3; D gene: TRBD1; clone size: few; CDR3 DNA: TGTGCCAGCAGTAGTACGGGACAGGGATGGACAGATACGCAGTATTTT; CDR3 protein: CASSSTGQGWTDTQYF
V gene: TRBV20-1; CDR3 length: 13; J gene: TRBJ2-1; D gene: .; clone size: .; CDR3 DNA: TGCAGTGCCCCCACTAGGGCCTGGAATGAGCAGTTCTTC; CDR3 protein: CSAPTRAWNEQFF
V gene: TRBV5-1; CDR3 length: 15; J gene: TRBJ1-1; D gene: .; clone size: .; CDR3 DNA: TGCGCCAGCAGCTTGGGGACTTTCATGAACACTGAAGCTTTCTTT; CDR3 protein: CASSLGTFMNTEAFF
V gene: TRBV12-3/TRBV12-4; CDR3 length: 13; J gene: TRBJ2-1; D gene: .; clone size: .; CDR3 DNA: TGTGCCAGCAGTTTATATTCCTCCTACGAGCAGTTCTTC; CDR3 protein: CASSLYSSYEQFF
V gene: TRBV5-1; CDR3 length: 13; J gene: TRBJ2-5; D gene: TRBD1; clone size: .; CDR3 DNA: TGCGCCGGCAAGGACAGGGTAGGAGAGACCCAGTACTTC; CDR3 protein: CAGKDRVGETQYF
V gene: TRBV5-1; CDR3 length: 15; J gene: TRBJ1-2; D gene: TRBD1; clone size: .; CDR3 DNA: TGCGCCAGCAGCTTGGCAGGGACAGGTTCCCGTGGCTACACCTTC; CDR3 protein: CASSLAGTGSRGYTF
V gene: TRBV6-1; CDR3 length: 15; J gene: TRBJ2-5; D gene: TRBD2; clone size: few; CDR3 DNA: TGTGCCAGCAGGGGGACTAGCGGGATCCAAGAGACCCAGTACTTC; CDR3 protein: CASRGTSGIQETQYF
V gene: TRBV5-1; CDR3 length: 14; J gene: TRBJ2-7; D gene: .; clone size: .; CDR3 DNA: TGCGCCAGCAGTCCCCTGCTCTCCTACAATGAGCAGTACTTC; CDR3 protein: CASSPLLSYNEQYF
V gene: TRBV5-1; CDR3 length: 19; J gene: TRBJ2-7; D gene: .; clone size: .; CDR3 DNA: TGCGCCAGCAGCTGGCCGGGACAAAGGGATACTCGAAACTACAATGAGCAGTACTTC; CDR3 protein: CASSWPGQRDTRNYNEQYF
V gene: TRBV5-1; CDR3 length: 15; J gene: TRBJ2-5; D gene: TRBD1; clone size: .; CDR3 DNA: TGCGCCAGCAGCGGCCCGACAGGGTCGGCGGAGACCCAGTACTTC; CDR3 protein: CASSGPTGSAETQYF
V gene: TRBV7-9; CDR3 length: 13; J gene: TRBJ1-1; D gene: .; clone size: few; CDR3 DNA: TGTGCCAGCAGCTTAGACGCGGGGGGGGAAGCTTTCTTT; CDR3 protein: CASSLDAGGEAFF
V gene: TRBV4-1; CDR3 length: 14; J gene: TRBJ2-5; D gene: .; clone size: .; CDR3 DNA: TGCGCCAGCAGCCCGCAGGGCAGAGCGGAGACCCAGTACTTC; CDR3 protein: CASSPQGRAETQYF
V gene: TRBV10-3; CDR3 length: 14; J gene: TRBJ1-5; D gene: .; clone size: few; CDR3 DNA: TGTGCCATCAGTGAGTCGCGGAATGATCAGCCCCAGCATTTT; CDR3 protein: CAISESRNDQPQHF
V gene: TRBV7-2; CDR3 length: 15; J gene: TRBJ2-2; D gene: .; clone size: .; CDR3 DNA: TGTGCCAGCAGCCTTGGTGGGGGAACAGGCGGGGAGCTGTTTTTT; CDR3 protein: CASSLGGGTGGELFF
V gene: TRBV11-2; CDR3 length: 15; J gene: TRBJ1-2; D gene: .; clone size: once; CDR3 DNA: TGTGCCAGCAGCTTAGCGGGCAGGCCACGCTATGGCTACATCTTC; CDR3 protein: CASSLAGRPRYGYIF
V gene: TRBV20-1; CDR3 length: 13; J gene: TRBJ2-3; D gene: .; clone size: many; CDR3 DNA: TGCAGTGCCAGACGGGACCCCACAGATACGCAGTATTTT; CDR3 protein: CSARRDPTDTQYF
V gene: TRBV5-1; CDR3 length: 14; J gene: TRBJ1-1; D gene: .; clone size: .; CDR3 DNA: TGCGCCAGCAGCTTGGCCAATGGAGGCACTGAAGCTTTCTTT; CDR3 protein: CASSLANGGTEAFF
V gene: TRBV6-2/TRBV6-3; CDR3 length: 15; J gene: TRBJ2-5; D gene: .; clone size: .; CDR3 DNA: TGTGCCAGCAGTATTCCGGACAGTAGGCGCGATGAGCAGTACTTC; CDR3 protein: CASSIPDSRRDEQYF
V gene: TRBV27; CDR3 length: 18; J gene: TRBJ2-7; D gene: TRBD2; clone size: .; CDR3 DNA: TGTGCCAGCAGTCCCTCGGTGGTTAGGGCTAGCGGGACTTACGAGCAGTACTTC; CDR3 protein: CASSPSVVRASGTYEQYF
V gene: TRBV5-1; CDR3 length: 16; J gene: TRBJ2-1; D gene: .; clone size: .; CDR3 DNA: TGCGCCAGCAGCTTGTCGGTCCAAATGCCTGTTGGTGAGCAGTTCTTC; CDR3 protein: CASSLSVQMPVGEQFF
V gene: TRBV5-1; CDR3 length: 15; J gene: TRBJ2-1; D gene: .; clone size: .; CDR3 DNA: TGCGCCAGTACCGTTACCTTAGCTGACTACAATGAGCAGTTCTTC; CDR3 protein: CASTVTLADYNEQFF
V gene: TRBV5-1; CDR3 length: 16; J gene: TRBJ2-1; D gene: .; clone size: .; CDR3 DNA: TGCGCCAGCAGCTTGGAGGGACACCTTGCGTACAATGAGCAGTTCTTC; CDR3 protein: CASSLEGHLAYNEQFF
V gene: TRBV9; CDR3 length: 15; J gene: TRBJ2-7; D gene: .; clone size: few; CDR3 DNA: TGTGCCAGCAGCGTAGGACAGGAGGGGTCCTACGAGCAGTACTTC; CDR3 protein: CASSVGQEGSYEQYF
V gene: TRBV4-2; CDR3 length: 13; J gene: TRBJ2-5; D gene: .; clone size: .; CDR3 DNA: TGTGCCAGCAGCAACAGGGATGGGGAGACCCAGTACTTC; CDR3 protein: CASSNRDGETQYF
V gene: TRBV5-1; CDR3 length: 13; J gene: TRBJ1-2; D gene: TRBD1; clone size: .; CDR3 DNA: TGCGCCAGCCGACAGGGGAGTGGAAATGGCTACACCTTC; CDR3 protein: CASRQGSGNGYTF
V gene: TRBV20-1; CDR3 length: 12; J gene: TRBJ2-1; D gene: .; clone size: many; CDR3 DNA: TGCAGTGCCAGGGATGACGGTGCTGAGCAGTTCTTC; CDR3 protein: CSARDDGAEQFF
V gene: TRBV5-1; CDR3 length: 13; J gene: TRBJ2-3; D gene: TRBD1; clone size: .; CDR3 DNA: TGCGCCAGCAAAAGGACAGGGGCAGATACGCAGTATTTT; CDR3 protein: CASKRTGADTQYF
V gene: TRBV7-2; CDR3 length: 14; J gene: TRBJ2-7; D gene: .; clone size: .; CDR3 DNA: TGTGCCAGCAGCTTCGAGGGCCGTTACAATGAGCAGTACTTC; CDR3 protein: CASSFEGRYNEQYF